The 6 T cell receptor beta chains reported below all come from one sample, sequenced in a study of shared clonotypes between healthy human individuals. The data were produced by immunoSEQ multiplex PCR, yet TCRdb's version contains in-frame clones alone and is incomplete. The repertoire consists of about 690,000 clones, with 90% occurring once and the leading ten covering approximately 35%. The source material was memory CD8+ T cells from PBMCs. Subset reported: CD45RO+ cells pooled with CCR7-negative TemRA cells. These receptors all come from a man aged 18 to 29 in good health. Some clones in this sample may be carry-over from other donors' samples.

The chain recombines TRBV11-3 with TRBJ2-3; 7 bases agree with TRBD2. The CDR3 extends over 16 amino acids. V shed 0 bases, J shed 9 bases, and the junction held 12 bases outside the gene matches. Germline assignment: CDR1 SGHNT and CDR2 YENEEA. CDR3 protein: CASSLDPSGGARTQYF. DNA for the CDR3: TGTGCCAGCAGCTTAGACCCTAGCGGTGGGGCGAGGACGCAGTATTTT.

DNA of the CDR3: TGTGCCAGCAGCTTGGGTGGTGGGGATAGCAATCAGCCCCAGCATTTT. This gives the protein CASSLGGGDSNQPQHF. V is TRBV5-6 and J is TRBJ1-5; D uncertain. CDR3 length: 16 amino acids. Trimming left V 0 bases short and J 0 bases short, with 10 bases between. From germline, CDR1 is SGHDT and CDR2 YYEEEE.

V gene TRBV27 combines with J gene TRBJ2-7; D could derive from TRBD1 or TRBD2 (5 bases each). The germline gives CDR1 MNHEY, CDR2 SMNVEV (reference sequence). This CDR3 has 15 amino acids. With 6 bases removed from V and 3 bases from J, the gap between germline ends came to 18 bases. The CDR3 reads CASRAAPGTSYEQYF. The CDR3 DNA reads as TGTGCCAGCAGAGCCGCCCCCGGGACGAGCTACGAGCAGTACTTC.

V and J are TRBV21-1 and TRBJ2-1; the D call in the table, TRBD1, was not verified against the DNA. TRBV21-1 represents a pseudogene. The CDR3 extends over 16 amino acids. In nucleotides, the CDR3 is TGTGCCAGCAGCCCCCGACAGGGGGCTTCCTACAATGAGCAGTTCTTC. As protein: CASSPRQGASYNEQFF.

Notes on this clone: The sample contains more than one DNA sequence encoding this CDR3. This chain connects TRBV13 to TRBJ2-7; 7 bases agree with TRBD1. This CDR3 region has 13 residues. V lost 5 bases, J lost 2 bases, and 3 bases stayed unmatched. Germline V gene lookup returns CDR1 PRHDT and CDR2 FYEKMQ (reference sequence). CDR3 sequence reads: CASSSDRAYEQYF. The CDR3 bases are TGTGCCAGCAGCAGCGACAGGGCCTACGAGCAGTACTTC.

The rearrangement joins TRBV5-1 to TRBJ2-7, with D possibly being TRBD2 (5 bases). In germline, CDR1 is SGHRS, CDR2 YFSETQ. Trimming removed 2 bases at V and 0 bases at J, with 12 bases between. This CDR3 region has 15 residues. The CDR3 here is CASSLRGGSSYEQYF. CDR3 in DNA: TGCGCCAGCAGCTTACGGGGTGGGAGCTCCTACGAGCAGTACTTC. Based on the CDR3 plus reference TRBV5-1 and TRBJ2-7, the full variable domain is KAGVTQTPRYLIKTRGQQVTLSCSPISGHRSVSWYQQTPGQGLQFLFEYFSETQRNKGNFPGRFSGRQFSNSRSEMNVSTLELGDSALYLCASSLRGGSSYEQYFGPGTRLTVT.